This entry lists 26 T cell receptor beta chains sequenced from one sample in a study of T cell responses to AZD1222 COVID-19 vaccine. Sequencing used immunoSEQ multiplex PCR; TCRdb keeps in-frame clones, though not all of them. This table holds roughly 130,000 clones, roughly 93% found once. Source: peripheral blood, taken on day 0 of AZD1222 vaccination. These TCRs come from an adult in good health.

The chain uses TRBV7-8 and TRBJ2-7, with 7 nucleotides matching TRBD2. Per germline, CDR1 SGHVS and CDR2 FQNEAQ. CDR3 length equals 15 residues. Trimming took 2 bases from V and 2 from J; bases not matched to a gene: 6. The CDR3 region has the DNA TGTGCCAGCAGCTTACAACAGCGGGGCCCCTACGAGCAGTACGTC. Translating gives CASSLQQRGPYEQYV.

This chain links TRBV18 with TRBJ1-6, with D perhaps matching TRBD1 (6 bases). The V gene's germline CDR1 is KGHSH and CDR2 LQKENI. The CDR3 has 16 residues. Trimming took 1 base from V and 3 from J, leaving 10 bases between them. CDR3 in DNA: TGTGCCAGCTCACCACGACCAGGGGTCTATAATTCACCCCTCCACTTT. It encodes CASSPRPGVYNSPLHF.

The genes are TRBV7-9 and TRBJ1-2; D is possibly TRBD1 (5 bases). V was cut by 5 bases and J by 0 bases, with 16 bases left in between. From germline, CDR1 is SEHNR and CDR2 FQNEAQ (reference sequence). The CDR3 covers 16 residues. The CDR3 is CASSIHGASANYGYTF. In nucleotides, the CDR3 is TGTGCCAGCAGCATACACGGGGCTTCAGCTAACTATGGCTACACCTTC.

The rearrangement uses TRBV28 and TRBJ1-2, with TRBD1 matching over 7 bases. Trimming at V came to 6 bases and at J to 4 bases, leaving 14 bases not matched to a gene. The CDR3 runs 16 residues. Looked up from germline, CDR1 is MDHEN and CDR2 is SYDVKM. In DNA, the CDR3 is TGTGCCAGCAGCCATGAAACAGGGGTTTCCCTCTATGGCTACACCTTC. The encoded protein is CASSHETGVSLYGYTF.

The chain uses TRBV19 and TRBJ2-1; D is perhaps TRBD1 (6 bases). This CDR3 is built from 15 residues. The V gene lost 7 bases and the J gene lost 5 bases, with 18 bases spanning the gap. Germline values: CDR1 LNHDA, CDR2 SQIVND (reference sequence). The CDR3 nucleotides are TGTGCCAGTATCAAGAGAGGGGGTAAACACAATGAGCAGTTCTTC. This gives the protein CASIKRGGKHNEQFF.

A remark on this clone: The junction departs from the called germline gene at one end, perhaps through a read error. The identical CDR3 is also encoded by other nucleotide sequences in the sample. This rearrangement joins TRBV7-7 to TRBJ2-7; TRBD1 is a possible D gene (5 bases). The CDR3 totals 15 residues. Germline CDR1 and CDR2: SSHAT and FNYEAQ (reference sequence). The CDR3 bases are TGTGCTAGCAGCTTAGGGCAGGGCCCCACCTACGAGCAGTACTTC. Translated, it gives CASSLGQGPTYEQYF.

This clone has just a few counts. This chain links TRBV5-4 with TRBJ2-2; D ambiguous. This CDR3 has 13 amino acids. V was trimmed by 4 bases and J by 6 bases, leaving 10 bases between them. Germline V lookup: CDR1 SGHNT, CDR2 YYREEE (reference sequence). The CDR3 coding sequence is TGTGCCAGCAGCCATAGCTTTTCCGGGGAGCTGTTTTTT. This codes for CASSHSFSGELFF.

The CDR3 is CASSTPPGEAFF. In DNA form, the CDR3 reads TGTGCCAGCAGCACCCCCCCGGGAGAAGCTTTCTTT. The V gene is TRBV7-2, the J gene TRBJ1-1; no firm D call. V lost 5 bases to trimming and J lost 8 bases, with 12 bases between them. The CDR3 covers 12 residues. Germline values: CDR1 SGHTA, CDR2 FQGNSA.

The rearrangement joins TRBV11-3 to TRBJ2-1; 8 nucleotides agree with TRBD1. CDR3 length equals 16 residues. Germline values: CDR1 SGHNT, CDR2 YENEEA. The junction had 10 bases not matched to a gene; V was cut back by 5 bases and J by 4 bases. The chain's CDR3 is CASSIAGGGRYNEQFF. DNA of the CDR3: TGTGCCAGCAGCATAGCAGGGGGCGGACGGTACAATGAGCAGTTCTTC.

The chain links TRBV12-3 or TRBV12-4 to TRBJ2-1, with D unclear. The V end was cut by 1 base, the J end by 4 bases, with 5 bases between. CDR3 length: 13 residues. The chain's CDR3 is CASSLEEYNEQFF. The CDR3 DNA reads TGTGCCAGCAGTTTAGAGGAGTACAATGAGCAGTTCTTC.

The chain couples TRBV5-6 to TRBJ2-1; tentatively, D is TRBD2 (6 bases). CDR1 SGHDT and CDR2 YYEEEE come from the germline V gene. This CDR3 region has 15 residues. The germline V and J ends were trimmed by 3 bases and 4 bases, with 14 bases remaining between them. CDR3 nucleotides: TGTGCCAGCAGCTACGGGACTGGCTATTACAATGAGCAGTTCTTC. This translates into CASSYGTGYYNEQFF.

This clone was detected only once. This chain links TRBV11-2 with TRBJ1-2; no reliable D call. Deletions cut 0 bases from V and 6 bases from J, with 11 bases between. The CDR3 contains 14 residues. The germline V gene has CDR1 SGHAT and CDR2 FQNNGV. The CDR3 region has the DNA TGTGCCAGCAGCTTAGAAGCGACCGCTAATGGCTACACCTTC. It specifies CASSLEATANGYTF.

The chain recombines TRBV3-1 (or the pseudogene TRBV3-2) with TRBJ2-1; D possibly corresponds to TRBD2 (6 bases). CDR1 is LGHDT, CDR2 YNNKEL, per germline (reference sequence). The V and J ends lost 3 bases and 6 bases respectively, with 9 bases between them. CDR3 length: 13 amino acids. CDR3 amino acids: CASSQSSGNEQFF. The CDR3 DNA reads TGTGCCAGCAGCCAGAGTAGCGGCAATGAGCAGTTCTTC.

This chain connects TRBV27 to TRBJ2-7, with 8 bases aligning to TRBD2. CDR1 MNHEY and CDR2 SMNVEV come from the germline V gene (reference sequence). Trimming took 3 bases from V and 3 from J; bases not matched to a gene: 13. The CDR3 contains 17 residues. Here the CDR3 reads CASSFAAPAGGGYEQYF. The CDR3 bases are TGTGCCAGCAGTTTCGCGGCCCCGGCGGGGGGCGGCTACGAGCAGTACTTC.

The V call is TRBV7-9, the J call TRBJ2-2; D is undetermined. This CDR3 comprises 14 residues. V lost 5 bases, J lost 7 bases, and 14 bases lay in between. Germline assignment: CDR1 SEHNR and CDR2 FQNEAQ (reference sequence). The chain's CDR3 is CASSPRVSGGELFF. The CDR3 DNA reads as TGTGCCAGCAGCCCCCGTGTATCTGGCGGGGAGCTGTTTTTT. Full variable domain (missing parts from reference TRBV7-9 and TRBJ2-2): DTGVSQNPRHKITKRGQNVTFRCDPISEHNRLYWYRQTLGQGPEFLTYFQNEAQLEKSRLLSDRFSAERPKGSFSTLEIQRTEQGDSAMYLCASSPRVSGGELFFGEGSRLTVL.

This clone was seen just once. J is TRBJ1-2 and V is TRBV3-1 (or the pseudogene TRBV3-2); TRBD1 might be the D (6 bases). Germline loops: CDR1 LGHDT, CDR2 YNNKEL (reference sequence). Trimming left V 4 bases short and J 4 bases short, with 16 bases between. The CDR3 runs 15 residues. The CDR3 coding sequence is TGTGCCAGCAGCCCCGACTGGGAGGGGGGCTATGGCTACACCTTC. Amino acid sequence: CASSPDWEGGYGYTF.

V and J are TRBV12-3 or TRBV12-4 and TRBJ1-1; D uncertain. Trimming took off 6 bases at V and 5 bases at J, with 13 bases between the two ends. The CDR3 has 13 amino acids. CDR3 nucleotides: TGTGCCAGCAGGGAAGGTTGGGAGACTGAAGCTTTCTTT. This sequence encodes CASREGWETEAFF.

The chain employs TRBV10-3 and TRBJ1-1; 8 bases match TRBD1. The CDR3 length is 14 residues. V lost 10 bases and J lost 1; bases outside the gene matches: 8. CDR1 and CDR2 (germline): ENHRY, SYGVKD. The CDR3 DNA sequence: TGTGCCACCGCGGGACAGGAGAAGAACACTGAAGCTTTCTTT. Its protein is CATAGQEKNTEAFF.

The chain has TRBV9 and TRBJ2-2; a weak D match, TRBD2 (6 bases). The CDR3 covers 14 residues. V lost 6 bases, J lost 2 bases, and 11 bases lay in between. Per the germline V gene, CDR1 is SGDLS and CDR2 is YYNGEE. Here the CDR3 reads CASKLGLNTGELFF. The CDR3 nucleotides read TGTGCCAGCAAGCTGGGACTTAACACCGGGGAGCTGTTTTTT.

CDR3 coding DNA: TGTGCCAGCAGCTTAATGGCAGGCTATGGCTACACCTTC. Its protein is CASSLMAGYGYTF. V usage is TRBV7-3 and J usage is TRBJ1-2; no clear D gene. Looked up from germline, CDR1 is SGHTA and CDR2 is FQGTGA. Trimming removed 1 base from V and 4 bases from J, with 7 bases in between. This CDR3 is built from 13 residues.

The V and J genes are TRBV19 and TRBJ2-7; 9 nucleotides align to TRBD1. The V and J ends lost 3 bases and 4 bases, in that order; junction bases with no gene match: 7. Germline V CDR1 and CDR2: LNHDA, SQIVND (reference sequence). This CDR3 has 15 amino acids. The CDR3 region has the DNA TGTGCCAGTAGTATTGGTCTGGACAGGGGTTACGAGCAGTACGTC. Its translation is CASSIGLDRGYEQYV.

The chain recombines TRBV5-1 with TRBJ2-5; D gene unclear. The germline V gene has CDR1 SGHRS and CDR2 YFSETQ. This CDR3 comprises 14 residues. The ends were cut back, 2 bases at V and 2 bases at J, with 10 bases in the middle. DNA of the CDR3: TGCGCCAGCAGCTTACCGGGCCCACAAGAGACCCAGTACTTC. Translation: CASSLPGPQETQYF.

The genes are TRBV9 and TRBJ1-4; 9 bases match TRBD1. Germline assignment: CDR1 SGDLS and CDR2 YYNGEE. Trimming at V came to 3 bases and at J to 6 bases, leaving 6 bases not matched to a gene. The CDR3 runs 15 residues. The CDR3 reads CASSASGTGYEKLFF. Written as DNA, the CDR3 is TGTGCCAGCAGCGCTTCCGGGACAGGGTATGAAAAACTGTTTTTT. Drawing the rest from reference TRBV9 and TRBJ1-4, the complete variable domain is DSGVTQTPKHLITATGQRVTLRCSPRSGDLSVYWYQQSLDQGLQFLIQYYNGEERAKGNILERFSAQQFPDLHSELNLSSLELGDSALYFCASSASGTGYEKLFFGSGTQLSVL.

The rearrangement joins TRBV5-6 to TRBJ1-1; 8 nucleotides match TRBD1. Germline V lookup: CDR1 SGHDT, CDR2 YYEEEE. V trimming: 2 bases; J trimming: 0 bases; junction bases outside the gene matches: 6. This CDR3 has 16 residues. The CDR3 loop reads CASSFRTGNMNTEAFF. The CDR3 DNA reads as TGTGCCAGCAGCTTCCGGACAGGGAACATGAACACTGAAGCTTTCTTT.

The chain has TRBV9 and TRBJ2-1; D possibly uses TRBD1 or TRBD2 (5 bases each). CDR1 and CDR2 (germline): SGDLS, YYNGEE. V shed 7 bases and J shed 4 bases, with 12 bases lying between them. The CDR3 is 13 residues long. In DNA form, the CDR3 reads TGTGCCAGCCAAGAGGGGTTTTACAATGAGCAGTTCTTC. Its translation: CASQEGFYNEQFF. Drawing the rest from reference TRBV9 and TRBJ2-1, the complete variable domain is DSGVTQTPKHLITATGQRVTLRCSPRSGDLSVYWYQQSLDQGLQFLIQYYNGEERAKGNILERFSAQQFPDLHSELNLSSLELGDSALYFCASQEGFYNEQFFGPGTRLTVL.

This rearrangement joins TRBV2 to TRBJ2-1; tentative D call: TRBD2 (7 bases). There are 15 residues in the CDR3. Germline V lookup: CDR1 SNHLY, CDR2 FYNNEI. Trimming left V 5 bases short and J 3 bases short, with 14 bases between. The DNA of the CDR3 is TGTGCCAGCAGTAAGATGGGGGGGCGCTACAATGAGCAGTTCTTC. Encoded protein: CASSKMGGRYNEQFF.